This TCR beta chain originates from a study of T cell responses to AZD1222 COVID-19 vaccine. Findings and limits, study-wide: Distributed over spike, vaccine-associated CD4 TCRs predominated at 160-218 and 743-854. Clonal diversity was possibly underestimated, and the donors were mostly white British, with more females. Reportedly, nearly half the spike-specific TCRs target unmutated variant regions. Seropositive at baseline were only a handful of AZD1222 recipients.

About this clone: The antigen is unknown.

Assay used: immunoSEQ multiplex PCR; TCRdb lists only in-frame clones, some missing. Of some 97,000 clones in the sample, just under 90% are singletons; the top ten hold 15% to 20%. Trimming removed 4 bases from V and 1 base from J; junction bases left unmatched: 7. The CDR3 is 16 amino acids. From germline, CDR1 is SGHRS and CDR2 YFSETQ. This TCR was recovered from an adult in good health. The rearrangement links TRBV5-1 to TRBJ2-2; 7 bases fit TRBD1. The source was peripheral blood, collected on day 0 of AZD1222 vaccination. The CDR3 loop reads CASSPGWTGNTGELFF. The DNA for the CDR3 is TGCGCCAGCAGCCCAGGCTGGACAGGGAACACCGGGGAGCTGTTTTTT.